These 21 T cell receptor beta chains share one sample of origin, sequenced in a study of CD8+CD57+ T cells in acquired aplastic anemia. Those patients picked for sequencing had displayed CD8+CD57+ cell expansion on flow cytometry. Genomic DNA provided the template from which TCR beta VDJ and CDR3 profiles were obtained. TCRdb analysed the reads with MiXCR anew, one entry per CDR3 protein. Of roughly 160,000 distinct CDR3 sequences in the sample, roughly 48% were seen once. Sequencing was done on a sample of sorted CD4+, CD8+, or CD8+CD57+ T cells (not recorded which) from PBMCs. All receptors come from a human donor with aplastic anemia.

This CDR3 is CATRGVSGYNEQFF. The CDR3 DNA reads as TGTGCCACCAGAGGGGTTAGCGGATACAATGAGCAGTTCTTC. This chain joins TRBV15 and TRBJ2-1; D may be TRBD2 (6 bases). The CDR3 covers 14 residues. Germline CDR1 and CDR2: LNHNV and YYDKDF (reference sequence). V lost 6 bases, J lost 4 bases, and 13 bases lay in between.

The chain employs TRBV7-9 and TRBJ2-7; tentative D call: TRBD1 (6 bases). The CDR3 extends over 15 amino acids. V was shortened by 2 bases and J by 4 bases, with 15 bases between the two germline ends. Germline V gene sequence: CDR1 SEHNR, CDR2 FQNEAQ (reference sequence). This CDR3 is CASSLTADSSYEQYF. The CDR3 coding sequence is TGTGCCAGCAGCTTAACCGCGGACAGTTCATACGAGCAGTACTTC.

This clonotype was found many times. CDR3 sequence: CSATPPYSGISGSYEQYF. The DNA for the CDR3 is TGCAGTGCTACTCCCCCTTATTCAGGAATTAGCGGGTCCTACGAGCAGTACTTC. The chain links TRBV20-1 to TRBJ2-7; TRBD2 matches at 7 bases. Germline V CDR1 and CDR2: DFQATT, SNEGSKA (reference sequence). This CDR3 has 18 amino acids. Trimming cost V 4 bases and J 1 base; bases outside gene matches: 19.

This clonotype occurred many times. This chain links TRBV5-1 with TRBJ2-7, with TRBD1 as a possible D gene (6 bases). The CDR3 has 13 amino acids. Germline assignment: CDR1 SGHRS and CDR2 YFSETQ. V lost 1 base and J lost 3, with 8 bases in between. The CDR3 region is CASSLPDSYEQYF. The CDR3 DNA sequence: TGCGCCAGCAGCTTGCCGGACAGCTACGAGCAGTACTTC. The whole variable domain, filled in from reference TRBV5-1 and TRBJ2-7, reads KAGVTQTPRYLIKTRGQQVTLSCSPISGHRSVSWYQQTPGQGLQFLFEYFSETQRNKGNFPGRFSGRQFSNSRSEMNVSTLELGDSALYLCASSLPDSYEQYFGPGTRLTVT.

This chain links TRBV10-3 with TRBJ2-7, with 8 positions matching TRBD2. CDR1 is ENHRY, CDR2 SYGVKD, per germline. The CDR3 covers 14 residues. The V segment lost 6 bases and the J segment 3 bases; nucleotides outside the gene matches: 7. The CDR3, as DNA: TGTGCCATCAGCTCCGGGACTAGGCTCTACGAGCAGTACTTC. Its translation: CAISSGTRLYEQYF.

As DNA, the CDR3 is TGCGCCAGCATGCTTGGGGGTGGGAGCAATCAGCCCCAGCATTTT. It yields the protein CASMLGGGSNQPQHF. The V call is TRBV10-2, the J call TRBJ1-5, with D possibly matching TRBD1 (5 bases). The V gene's germline CDR1 is WSHSY and CDR2 SAAADI. The V end was cut by 7 bases, the J end by 1 base, with 14 bases between. The CDR3 length is 15 residues.

Notes on this clonotype: A junction boundary mismatches the germline segment, possibly from a read error. The gene calls are TRBV7-7 and TRBJ2-3; no reliable D call. The germline gives CDR1 SSHAT, CDR2 FNYEAQ (reference sequence). The CDR3 is made up of 15 amino acids. CDR3 protein: CASSPLGVGTDTQYF. CDR3 nucleotide sequence: TGTGCTAGCAGTCCCCTGGGCGTCGGCACAGATACGCAGTATTTT.

In this sample, this clonotype turned up many times. The V call is TRBV4-3, the J call TRBJ2-1, with TRBD2 identical over 10 bases. Germline CDR1 is LGHNA and CDR2 is YSLEER. V dropped 0 bases and J dropped 7; count of bases not matched to a gene: 3. CDR3 length: 15 residues. CDR3 loop: CASSQDQAGGNEQFF. The CDR3 DNA sequence: TGCGCCAGCAGCCAAGATCAAGCGGGAGGGAATGAGCAGTTCTTC.

This clonotype was counted only a few times. The rearrangement joins TRBV10-3 to TRBJ2-1; D possibly corresponds to TRBD1 (7 bases). Looked up from germline, CDR1 is ENHRY and CDR2 is SYGVKD. The CDR3 totals 14 residues. Trimming shortened V by 11 bases and J by 5 bases, and 19 bases separated the two germline ends. CDR3 sequence (DNA): TGTGCCTCGGAGGGGGCGCTTTTAAACAATGAGCAGTTCTTC. Protein sequence: CASEGALLNNEQFF.

In this sample, this clonotype turned up a few times. The junction departs from the called germline gene at one end, perhaps through a read error. V and J are TRBV25-1 and TRBJ2-1; D uncertain. The CDR3 contains 15 residues. The V gene's germline CDR1 is MGHDK and CDR2 SYGVNS. The CDR3 here is CASSEGLHSYNEQFF. In DNA form, the CDR3 reads TGTGCCAGTAGTGAAGGCCTCCACTCCTACAATGAGCAGTTCTTC.

As to this clonotype: An end of the junction differs from the germline gene, which may be a read error. The J gene is TRBJ2-3, the V gene TRBV5-6; tentative D call: TRBD2 (6 bases). The CDR3 has 15 residues. The germline V gene encodes CDR1 SGHDT and CDR2 YYEEEE. CDR3 residues: CASSLGTLGGDTRYF. The CDR3 coding sequence is TGTGCCAGCAGCCTGGGGACTCTAGGTGGAGATACGCGGTATTTT.

There are many counts of this clonotype. The V gene is TRBV6-1, the J gene TRBJ1-1; TRBD1 might be the D (6 bases). CDR1 is MNHNS, CDR2 SASEGT, per germline. The CDR3 sequence is 13 residues long. Trimming took 10 bases from V and 2 from J, leaving 14 bases between them. The DNA for the CDR3 is TGTGCCACCAGACAGGTGCTCAACACTGAAGCTTTCTTT. Amino acid sequence: CATRQVLNTEAFF.

Ten or more counts support this clonotype. The chain carries TRBV12-3 or TRBV12-4 and TRBJ2-3; 11 nucleotides match TRBD2. J was trimmed by 2 bases and V by 5 bases; bases with no gene match: 3. The length of the CDR3 is 15 residues. CDR3 protein: CASSGTSGHTDTQYF. CDR3 coding DNA: TGTGCCAGCAGTGGGACTAGCGGACACACAGATACGCAGTATTTT.

A few counts support this clonotype. With a much larger clone just one base away, this may be a read error. This sequence joins TRBV4-1 and TRBJ2-1; D unresolved. This CDR3 is 13 amino acids long. CDR1 and CDR2 (germline): MGHRA, YSYEKL. With 2 bases removed from V and 9 bases from J, the gap between germline ends came to 11 bases. The DNA of the CDR3 is TGCGCCAGCAGCCAACCAGTGTTCAGTGAGCAGTTCTTC. Protein: CASSQPVFSEQFF.

This clonotype was seen repeatedly, ten times or more. This chain joins TRBV5-1 and TRBJ1-1; tentative D call: TRBD1 (6 bases). CDR1 and CDR2 (germline): SGHRS, YFSETQ. V lost 5 bases and J 2 bases, leaving 16 bases between the germline ends. The CDR3 extends over 15 amino acids. The CDR3 sequence is CASSSAGTTNTEAFF. CDR3 coding DNA: TGCGCCAGCAGTTCGGCGGGGACAACTAACACTGAAGCTTTCTTT. Supplemented by reference TRBV5-1 and TRBJ1-1, the full variable domain reads KAGVTQTPRYLIKTRGQQVTLSCSPISGHRSVSWYQQTPGQGLQFLFEYFSETQRNKGNFPGRFSGRQFSNSRSEMNVSTLELGDSALYLCASSSAGTTNTEAFFGQGTRLTVV.

V gene TRBV7-8 combines with J gene TRBJ1-1; D call uncertain. Germline loops: CDR1 SGHVS, CDR2 FQNEAQ. CDR3 length: 13 amino acids. Trimming stripped 5 bases from V and 1 base from J, with 8 bases between. The CDR3 DNA reads TGTGCCAGCAGCGAGTATAAGAACACTGAAGCTTTCTTT. This gives the protein CASSEYKNTEAFF.

This clonotype was observed many times. This chain links TRBV7-2 with TRBJ2-7; TRBD1 might be the D (6 bases). The CDR3 has 16 residues. V lost 5 bases and J lost 2, with 19 bases in between. Germline values: CDR1 SGHTA, CDR2 FQGNSA. The CDR3 DNA reads as TGTGCCAGCAGCCAGAGAGTCCGGGACACTGCCTACGAGCAGTACTTC. This encodes CASSQRVRDTAYEQYF.

J is TRBJ1-6 and V is TRBV9, with D unresolved. V lost 0 bases to trimming and J lost 6 bases, with 4 bases between them. Germline CDR1 reads SGDLS; CDR2 reads YYNGEE. The CDR3 sequence is 13 residues long. The DNA for the CDR3 is TGTGCCAGCAGCGTAGTCTTTAATTCACCCCTCCACTTT. It is translated as CASSVVFNSPLHF.

The chain joins TRBV20-1 to TRBJ2-1; 10 positions agree with TRBD2. Per the germline V gene, CDR1 is DFQATT and CDR2 is SNEGSKA (reference sequence). J lost 13 bases, V lost 6 bases, and 9 bases had no gene match. The CDR3 totals 12 residues. The CDR3 DNA is TGCAGTGCGGACGGGACTAGCGCGGAACAGTTCTTC. This codes for CSADGTSAEQFF.

CDR3 nucleotide sequence: TGTGCCAGCTCACCCATCCGCAATATAGCTAACTATGGCTACACCTTC. Amino acids: CASSPIRNIANYGYTF. The genes are TRBV18 and TRBJ1-2; D gene unclear. The CDR3 consists of 16 residues. V was cut by 3 bases and J by 0 bases, with 14 bases left in between. CDR1 KGHSH and CDR2 LQKENI come from the germline V gene.

The chain joins TRBV7-3 to TRBJ2-5, with TRBD2 as a possible D gene (5 bases). Trimming shortened V by 4 bases and J by 4 bases, and 10 bases separated the two germline ends. CDR1 and CDR2 (germline): SGHTA, FQGTGA. This CDR3 has 13 amino acids. The CDR3 DNA sequence: TGTGCCAGCAGCTCCGGGGTAAGAGAGACCCAGTACTTC. It codes for CASSSGVRETQYF.